Each of the 14 T cell receptor beta chains below was sequenced from the same sample in a study of blood T cell repertoires in COVID-19. Profiling relied on immunoSEQ multiplex PCR, and the TCRdb table lists in-frame clones only, not all of them. Of around 240,000 clones listed, about 89% were seen once; the top ten hold approximately 1.3%. The sequencing sample was made of PBMCs or T cells enriched from blood (not recorded which). The receptors derive from a human donor in a cohort exposed to, infected with or recovered from COVID-19 (not recorded which). The donor label of this sample is uncertain.

A word on this clone: Different DNA sequences within this sample yield the same CDR3. The chain uses TRBV20-1 and TRBJ1-1; D remains ambiguous. The ends were cut back, 6 bases at V and 2 bases at J, with 7 bases in the middle. Germline V gene lookup returns CDR1 DFQATT and CDR2 SNEGSKA (reference sequence). The CDR3 spans 11 residues. The CDR3 DNA sequence: TGCAGTGCCCGGGAAAACACTGAAGCTTTCTTT. Amino acids: CSARENTEAFF.

The rearrangement links TRBV7-2 to TRBJ2-2; D uncertain. The CDR3 extends over 13 amino acids. Germline CDR1 reads SGHTA; CDR2 reads FQGNSA. V lost 5 bases to trimming and J lost 6 bases, with 10 bases between them. CDR3 bases: TGTGCCAGCAGCCCCCATCGGTCCGGGGAGCTGTTTTTT. Its protein product is CASSPHRSGELFF.

The rearrangement joins TRBV3-1 (or the pseudogene TRBV3-2) to TRBJ2-7; TRBD1 aligns across 9 bases. Trimming removed 4 bases from V and 6 bases from J; junction bases left unmatched: 7. Germline CDR1 is LGHDT and CDR2 is YNNKEL (reference sequence). This CDR3 has 14 amino acids. The CDR3 DNA follows: TGTGCCAGCAGCCCCGGGACAGGGTTAGGCGAGCAGTACTTC. Its translation: CASSPGTGLGEQYF.

The chain has TRBV6-5 and TRBJ1-1, with TRBD1 matching over 9 bases. Germline-derived CDR1 and CDR2 are MNHEY and SVGAGI. This CDR3 comprises 15 residues. V shed 5 bases and J 4 bases; nucleotides not matched to a gene: 8. In DNA, the CDR3 is TGTGCCAGCAGTCGCTACAGGGGGCGAGGCACTGAAGCTTTCTTT. Protein: CASSRYRGRGTEAFF.

This rearrangement joins TRBV10-1 to TRBJ2-1; D possibly corresponds to TRBD1 (5 bases). The germline V and J ends were trimmed by 8 bases and 6 bases, with 17 bases remaining between them. This CDR3 has 14 residues. Germline V gene sequence: CDR1 WNHNN, CDR2 SYGVQD (reference sequence). The CDR3 here is CASGTDTQSNEQFF. The CDR3 coding sequence is TGCGCCAGCGGCACGGACACCCAGAGCAATGAGCAGTTCTTC.

The chain carries TRBV7-9 and TRBJ2-3; TRBD2 aligns across 9 bases. This CDR3 has 16 residues. The ends lost 5 bases at V and 0 bases at J; junction bases unmatched: 6. CDR1 is SEHNR and CDR2 is FQNEAQ in the germline V gene (reference sequence). The CDR3 DNA reads TGTGCCAGCAGCGCCTCTAGCGGGACGAGCACAGATACGCAGTATTTT. Translating it yields CASSASSGTSTDTQYF.

This chain uses TRBV27 with TRBJ2-7; the match to TRBD1 covers 7 bases. Trimming at V came to 5 bases and at J to 2 bases, leaving 3 bases not matched to a gene. CDR3 length: 13 amino acids. Germline CDR1 is MNHEY and CDR2 is SMNVEV (reference sequence). CDR3 in amino acids: CASSPGTAYEQYF. The CDR3 region has the DNA TGTGCCAGCAGTCCTGGGACAGCCTACGAGCAGTACTTC.

The chain is built from TRBV5-6 and TRBJ1-3, with D perhaps matching TRBD1 (5 bases). In germline, CDR1 is SGHDT, CDR2 YYEEEE. Trimming pared 4 bases from V and 0 bases from J, leaving 11 bases between. The CDR3 length is 15 residues. Here the CDR3 DNA reads TGTGCCAGCAGCCAGGGTTGGGGCTCTGGAAACACCATATATTTT. This codes for CASSQGWGSGNTIYF.

The V call is TRBV19, the J call TRBJ1-2; TRBD1 might be the D (5 bases). The length of the CDR3 is 13 residues. With 3 bases removed from V and 6 bases from J, the gap between germline ends came to 11 bases. CDR1 is LNHDA and CDR2 is SQIVND in the germline V gene (reference sequence). The DNA of the CDR3 is TGTGCCAGTAGTATGCACCGGGGGGATGGCTACACCTTC. It encodes CASSMHRGDGYTF.

The chain couples TRBV4-3 to TRBJ1-1; D gene ambiguous. V lost 0 bases, J lost 1 base, and 9 bases lay in between. The germline CDR1 and CDR2 sequences are LGHNA and YSLEER. CDR3 length: 15 residues. Here the CDR3 DNA reads TGCGCCAGCAGCCAAGATAGGCAGGAGAACACTGAAGCTTTCTTT. This gives the protein CASSQDRQENTEAFF.

The chain employs TRBV4-1 and TRBJ1-5; no definite D call. V dropped 0 bases and J dropped 6 bases, with 9 bases sitting between them. The CDR3 runs to 14 residues. Germline CDR1 is MGHRA and CDR2 is YSYEKL. The CDR3 nucleotides read TGCGCCAGCAGCCAAGAAGGCGGGATTCAGCCCCAGCATTTT. It codes for CASSQEGGIQPQHF.

The V gene is TRBV21-1, the J gene TRBJ2-1; the table's D gene call, TRBD2, was not cross checked with the DNA. TRBV21-1 is an annotated pseudogene. This CDR3 contains 16 residues. The CDR3 spells CASSRGTSGVGNEQFF. As DNA, the CDR3 is TGTGCCAGCAGCAGGGGGACTAGCGGCGTGGGCAATGAGCAGTTCTTC.

V usage is TRBV5-1 and J usage is TRBJ1-2, with D possibly TRBD1 on 6 matching bases. The CDR3 sequence is 15 residues long. Per germline, CDR1 SGHRS and CDR2 YFSETQ. V was clipped by 4 bases and J by 6 bases, with 19 bases between them. CDR3 in DNA: TGCGCCAGCAGCCCGACAGGTTCCCGGGGTCATGGCTACACCTTC. It encodes CASSPTGSRGHGYTF.

J is TRBJ1-1 and V is TRBV18; weak D call: TRBD1 (5 bases). This CDR3 region has 14 residues. Trimming stripped 4 bases from V and 4 bases from J, with 13 bases between. CDR1 and CDR2 from the germline V gene are KGHSH and LQKENI. CDR3 in amino acids: CASSLSRVGTEAFF. CDR3 DNA sequence: TGTGCCAGCTCACTTTCCAGGGTAGGCACTGAAGCTTTCTTT.